This T cell receptor (beta chain) was captured by sequencing in a study of blood T cell repertoires in COVID-19. Study-level background: Collection of acute and convalescent COVID-19 samples took place in the United States, Italy and Spain. T cells, B-cell-depleted T cells, or PBMCs provided the cDNA or gDNA that served as material.

The V and J ends lost 7 bases and 9 bases, in that order; junction bases with no gene match: 13. Germline CDR1 reads ENHRY; CDR2 reads SYGVKD. This CDR3 has 14 residues. Methods used by the authors: By means of reference gene primer amplification, nucleated cell counts were estimated. Generated by immunoSEQ multiplex PCR, the TCRdb table keeps only in-frame clones and is missing some. That table furnishes V, J and clone size, whereas the DNA furnished D and trimming. The table has 380,000 or so clones, around 90% seen once. Sequenced input: PBMCs or T cells enriched from blood (not recorded which). The V call is TRBV10-3, the J call TRBJ2-3; TRBD1 matches at 7 bases. The receptor was isolated from a woman aged 40 to 55 with acute COVID-19. CDR3 amino acids: CAIIPDLLGGTQYF. DNA for the CDR3: TGTGCCATCATCCCGGACCTCTTAGGGGGCACGCAGTATTTT.